The 18 T cell receptor beta chains given below trace back to one sample, sequenced in a study of cytomegalovirus exposure and HLA in healthy donors. PCR employed 60 Vbeta and 13 Jbeta primers. Assay used: immunoSEQ multiplex PCR; TCRdb lists only in-frame clones, some missing. The table has some 200,000 clones, around three quarters seen once. Specimen: PBMCs. The receptor source for this set is a man aged 35 to 55 in good health and CMV-seronegative.

This chain's CDR3 is CASSSSLYGYTF. Written as DNA, the CDR3 is TGTGCCAGCAGTAGCTCTCTCTATGGCTACACCTTC. The chain uses TRBV6-6 and TRBJ1-2; no firm D call. The CDR3 covers 12 residues. V lost 5 bases and J 4 bases, leaving 8 bases between the germline ends. CDR1 and CDR2 (germline): MNHNY, SVGAGI (reference sequence).

This clone was recorded a few times. This sequence joins TRBV27 and TRBJ2-7, with a possible D match to TRBD1 (5 bases). V lost 3 bases to trimming and J lost 6 bases, with 12 bases between them. This CDR3 has 13 residues. Germline assignment: CDR1 MNHEY and CDR2 SMNVEV (reference sequence). The DNA for the CDR3 is TGTGCCAGCAGTTTCTCAGGGTTCAGCGAGCAGTACTTC. Its protein is CASSFSGFSEQYF.

This clone was counted a few times. The chain couples TRBV6-1 to TRBJ2-7, with D perhaps matching TRBD1 (6 bases). The CDR3 is made up of 14 amino acids. Per germline, CDR1 MNHNS and CDR2 SASEGT. V lost 6 bases and J lost 7, with 19 bases in between. The CDR3: CASRGQTGLREQYF. The CDR3 DNA reads as TGTGCCAGCAGGGGGCAGACAGGACTTAGGGAGCAGTACTTC.

The rearrangement uses TRBV5-1 and TRBJ2-7; 12 bases line up with TRBD2. V shed 9 bases, J shed 0 bases, and the junction held 4 bases outside the gene matches. Germline CDR1 SGHRS, CDR2 YFSETQ. The CDR3 sequence is 14 residues long. The CDR3 region is CATRTSGNSYEQYF. In DNA form, the CDR3 reads TGCGCCACCAGGACTAGCGGGAACTCCTACGAGCAGTACTTC.

V is TRBV11-2 and J is TRBJ1-2, with a weak D call TRBD1 (5 bases). Germline assignment: CDR1 SGHAT and CDR2 FQNNGV. This CDR3 comprises 15 residues. The ends were cut back, 5 bases at V and 4 bases at J, with 17 bases in the middle. The CDR3 bases are TGTGCCAGCAGCCCCGGCCGGGGGACGATCTATGGCTACACCTTC. It yields the protein CASSPGRGTIYGYTF.

V gene TRBV30 combines with J gene TRBJ1-1; D gene uncertain. V shed 2 bases and J shed 13 bases, with 17 bases lying between them. CDR1 and CDR2 from the germline V gene are GTSNPN and SVGIG (reference sequence). There are 12 residues in the CDR3. The CDR3 nucleotides read TGTGCCTGGAGTTCGGGGTCACCCACGGATTTCTTT. It specifies CAWSSGSPTDFF.

The V call is TRBV28, the J call TRBJ2-1; TRBD2 matches 8 bases. The germline V gene encodes CDR1 MDHEN and CDR2 SYDVKM. The CDR3 extends over 16 amino acids. V was clipped by 3 bases and J by 5 bases; unmatched bases: 9. The CDR3 DNA reads as TGTGCCAGCAGTTTTGGAAGCGGACTAGCCCACAATGAGCAGTTCTTC. Translated: CASSFGSGLAHNEQFF.

V and J are TRBV4-1 and TRBJ1-3; 7 bases line up with TRBD1. CDR1 and CDR2 (germline): MGHRA, YSYEKL. The CDR3 sequence is 15 residues long. The V and J ends lost 1 base and 4 bases, in that order; junction bases with no gene match: 4. The CDR3 bases are TGCGCCAGCAGCCAAGTGACAGGGCGGGGAAACACCATATATTTT. This encodes CASSQVTGRGNTIYF.

The V gene is TRBV28, the J gene TRBJ2-5; weak D call: TRBD2 (6 bases). The CDR3 runs 11 residues. V was trimmed by 4 bases and J by 9 bases, leaving 9 bases between them. The germline V gene has CDR1 MDHEN and CDR2 SYDVKM. CDR3 sequence: CASSWGEAQYF. The CDR3 DNA sequence: TGTGCCAGCAGTTGGGGGGAGGCCCAGTACTTC.

The DNA for the CDR3 is TGTGCCAGCAGCGTACAGGGGACAGGGAATCAGCCCCAGCATTTT. This encodes CASSVQGTGNQPQHF. The V and J genes are TRBV13 and TRBJ1-5, with 9 nucleotides matching TRBD1. V lost 5 bases to trimming and J lost 4 bases; unmatched junction nucleotides: 6. Germline CDR1 PRHDT, CDR2 FYEKMQ (reference sequence). The length of the CDR3 is 15 residues.

The J gene is TRBJ1-4, the V gene TRBV15; D not resolved. The V gene's germline CDR1 is LNHNV and CDR2 YYDKDF (reference sequence). The CDR3 has 15 residues. The V gene lost 5 bases and the J gene lost 4 bases, with 14 bases spanning the gap. This CDR3 reads CATSGWSGNNEKLFF. CDR3 bases: TGTGCCACCAGCGGATGGTCCGGGAATAATGAAAAACTGTTTTTT.

A few counts support this clone. This chain connects TRBV18 to TRBJ2-7; possible D gene TRBD1, 5 bases. This CDR3 has 13 amino acids. Trimming took off 5 bases at V and 0 bases at J, with 8 bases between the two ends. The germline V gene has CDR1 KGHSH and CDR2 LQKENI. CDR3 in amino acids: CASSMTDSYEQYF. In DNA form, the CDR3 reads TGTGCCAGCTCAATGACAGACTCCTACGAGCAGTACTTC. Full variable domain (remainder filled in from reference TRBV18 and TRBJ2-7): NAGVMQNPRHLVRRRGQEARLRCSPMKGHSHVYWYRQLPEEGLKFMVYLQKENIIDESGMPKERFSAEFPKEGPSILRIQQVVRGDSAAYFCASSMTDSYEQYFGPGTRLTVT.

The rearrangement joins TRBV15 to TRBJ1-5; D uncertain. The germline V gene has CDR1 LNHNV and CDR2 YYDKDF (reference sequence). Deletions cut 1 base from V and 9 bases from J, with 13 bases between. This CDR3 comprises 14 residues. The CDR3 nucleotides read TGTGCCACCAGCAGAGGGGGAGACTCTGGGCCCCAGCATTTT. This translates into CATSRGGDSGPQHF.

This chain uses TRBV5-1 with TRBJ2-7, with 7 bases aligning to TRBD2. CDR1 and CDR2 from the germline V gene are SGHRS and YFSETQ. V lost 1 base and J lost 0; bases outside the gene matches: 4. The CDR3 is made up of 15 amino acids. The CDR3 reads CASSLSGRSSYEQYF. In DNA form, the CDR3 reads TGCGCCAGCAGCTTGTCCGGGAGGAGCTCCTACGAGCAGTACTTC.

This chain joins TRBV14 and TRBJ1-2; 8 bases map to TRBD1. The junction had 11 bases not matched to a gene; V was cut back by 0 bases and J by 8 bases. Germline V lookup: CDR1 SGHDN, CDR2 FVKESK. This CDR3 comprises 16 residues. In DNA, the CDR3 is TGTGCCAGCAGCCAAGAAGCAGGGGGCGCCCCGAAAGGCTACACCTTC. Amino acids: CASSQEAGGAPKGYTF.

Remarks on this clone: One end of the junction is discordant with germline, which a read error may explain. This sequence joins TRBV6-1 and TRBJ1-2, with TRBD1 identical over 7 bases. The CDR3 runs 14 residues. Germline V gene lookup returns CDR1 MNHNS and CDR2 SASEGT. The chain's CDR3 is CASSEEGAWDGCTF. CDR3 nucleotide sequence: TGTGCCAGCAGTGAAGAGGGGGCTTGGGATGGCTGCACCTTC.

V is TRBV6-5 and J is TRBJ1-3, with D possibly matching TRBD1 (6 bases). The CDR3 totals 14 residues. Trimming took off 5 bases at V and 0 bases at J, with 8 bases between the two ends. CDR1 is MNHEY, CDR2 SVGAGI, per germline. As DNA, the CDR3 is TGTGCCAGCAGTACAGGGAGCTCTGGAAACACCATATATTTT. Its protein is CASSTGSSGNTIYF.

This chain uses TRBV4-1 with TRBJ1-2; D gene ambiguous. CDR3 length: 14 residues. V was pared by 0 bases and J by 1 base, with 6 bases between. CDR1 and CDR2 (germline): MGHRA, YSYEKL. The CDR3 DNA reads TGCGCCAGCAGCCAAGATCACAGTAACTATGGCTACACCTTC. This encodes CASSQDHSNYGYTF.